These 7 T cell receptor beta chains came from one sample sequenced in a study of post-analysis software for immune sequencing data (dated by TCRdb to between 2015 and 2017). What the authors observed across the whole study: Patients showed significantly higher frequencies than controls for five TRBV segments, among them TRBV5-6, TRBV5-1 and TRBV20-1.

The method was PCR. Instrument on record: Illumina HiSeq 2500. To reduce PCR and sequencing biases, unique molecular identifiers were built into the TCR beta cDNA libraries. Using fastp trimming at Q25 and MiXCR clonotype assembly, TCRdb reanalyzed the public sequencing data and kept in-frame beta chains. All rows with the same CDR3 protein become a single entry with the most common DNA and genes. Across this sample there are fewer than 850,000 distinct CDR3 sequences, with roughly 30% seen only once. In total, the top ten clones hold more than 0.55% of the sample. What these receptors recognize is not known. The sample taken for sequencing was blood. Every receptor here comes from a girl between 10 and 17 years old with multiple sclerosis.

Of note for this clonotype: A junction end diverges from the germline sequence, so it may reflect a read error. This sequence joins TRBV11-2 and TRBJ2-4; D not certain. The end of the DNA is better explained by TRBJ2-7, so the J call may be wrong. The CDR3 totals 15 residues. Germline values: CDR1 SGHAT, CDR2 FQNNGV. Written as DNA, the CDR3 is TGTACCAGCAGCCCCATGGCCCATCTGGACTACGAGCAGTACTTC. Translation: CTSSPMAHLDYEQYF.

The count of this clonotype is one. The rearrangement joins TRBV15 to TRBJ1-5; no definite D call. The V and J ends lost 3 bases and 6 bases respectively, with 18 bases between them. Germline V CDR1 and CDR2: LNHNV, YYDKDF (reference sequence). The CDR3 is made up of 16 amino acids. In DNA form, the CDR3 reads TGTGCCACCAGCAGTTCTCCGCTTTCCGGGCGTCAGCCCCAGCATTTT. This gives the protein CATSSSPLSGRQPQHF.

The gene calls are TRBV7-2 and TRBJ2-7; D gene unclear. The CDR3 totals 13 residues. V was pared by 1 base and J by 6 bases, with 10 bases between. Germline V CDR1 and CDR2: SGHTA, FQGNSA. CDR3 loop: CASSLEAALEQYF. The CDR3 bases are TGTGCCAGCAGCTTAGAGGCGGCCCTCGAGCAGTACTTC. The full variable domain, completed using reference TRBV7-2 and TRBJ2-7, is GAGVSQSPSNKVTEKGKDVELRCDPISGHTALYWYRQSLGQGLEFLIYFQGNSAPDKSGLPSDRFSAERTGGSVSTLTIQRTQQEDSAVYLCASSLEAALEQYFGPGTRLTVT.

This clonotype came up many times. The chain combines TRBV20-1 with TRBJ1-2; D is unresolved. This CDR3 spans 10 amino acids. CDR1 and CDR2 (germline): DFQATT, SNEGSKA (reference sequence). The V and J ends lost 1 base and 4 bases respectively, with 1 base between them. The CDR3 DNA is TGCAGTGCTAGAGCCTATGGCTACACCTTC. Translation: CSARAYGYTF.

This clonotype was counted between two and nine times. This chain connects TRBV27 to TRBJ2-5; 9 nucleotides line up with TRBD1. Germline lookup yields CDR1 MNHEY and CDR2 SMNVEV (reference sequence). After removal of 6 bases from V and 4 bases from J, the junction contained 6 bases not matched to a gene. This CDR3 is 14 amino acids long. In nucleotides, the CDR3 is TGTGCCAGCAGCCGAACAGGGGGCGCAGAGACCCAGTACTTC. Protein product: CASSRTGGAETQYF.

The J gene is TRBJ1-1, the V gene TRBV5-1, with D perhaps TRBD1 (5 bases). CDR3 length: 14 amino acids. Germline values: CDR1 SGHRS, CDR2 YFSETQ. Trimming took off 0 bases at V and 6 bases at J, with 12 bases between the two ends. The CDR3, as DNA: TGCGCCAGCAGCTTGGTGGGGGATCGGGCTGAAGCTTTCTTT. It is translated as CASSLVGDRAEAFF.

This clonotype was counted between two and nine times. The chain joins TRBV11-2 to TRBJ2-5; a possible D gene is TRBD2 (6 bases). Trimming took off 5 bases at V and 5 bases at J, with 21 bases between the two ends. CDR3 length: 16 amino acids. Germline V gene lookup returns CDR1 SGHAT and CDR2 FQNNGV. The CDR3 is CASSNRGRPPGETQYF. The DNA for the CDR3 is TGTGCCAGCAGCAACCGGGGGAGACCCCCAGGGGAGACCCAGTACTTC. The full variable domain, rest sourced from reference TRBV11-2 and TRBJ2-5, is EAGVAQSPRYKIIEKRQSVAFWCNPISGHATLYWYQQILGQGPKLLIQFQNNGVVDDSQLPKDRFSAERLKGVDSTLKIQPAKLEDSAVYLCASSNRGRPPGETQYFGPGTRLLVL.